This TCR beta chain is from a study of cytomegalovirus exposure and HLA in healthy donors. Study-wide points: A later analysis revealed that TCR association rates differed between HLA loci, peaking at DRB1 and bottoming out at HLA-C.

The CDR3 sequence is 16 residues long. Trimming removed 5 bases at V and 6 bases at J, with 23 bases between. Germline V gene sequence: CDR1 SGHAT, CDR2 FQDESV (reference sequence). This PCR relied on a set of 60 Vbeta primers and 13 Jbeta primers. TCRdb's table, derived via immunoSEQ multiplex PCR, lists solely in-frame clones and lacks some. The repertoire holds fewer than 250,000 clones, with over 70% as singletons. This clone has only one observation. What it binds is not known. The V gene is TRBV11-1, the J gene TRBJ2-7; D unresolved. Specimen: PBMCs. The receptor comes from a woman aged 25-40 years in good health and CMV-seropositive. The CDR3 DNA sequence: TGTGCCAGCAGCCGAGACCGCCTCGGAGTCGGATCCGAGCAGTACTTC. Its protein product is CASSRDRLGVGSEQYF.